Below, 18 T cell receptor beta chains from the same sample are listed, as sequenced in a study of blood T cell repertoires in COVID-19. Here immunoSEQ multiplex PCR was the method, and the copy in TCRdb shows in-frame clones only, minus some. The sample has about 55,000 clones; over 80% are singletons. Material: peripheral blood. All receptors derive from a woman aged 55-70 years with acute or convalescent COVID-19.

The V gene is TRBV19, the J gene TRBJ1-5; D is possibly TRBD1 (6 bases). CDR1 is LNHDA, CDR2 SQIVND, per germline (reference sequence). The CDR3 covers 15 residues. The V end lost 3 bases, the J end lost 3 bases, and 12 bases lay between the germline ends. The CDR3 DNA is TGTGCCAGTAGTATTTCCGGACAGAACAATCAGCCCCAGCATTTT. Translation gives CASSISGQNNQPQHF. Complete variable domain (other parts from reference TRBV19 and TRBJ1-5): DGGITQSPKYLFRKEGQNVTLSCEQNLNHDAMYWYRQDPGQGLRLIYYSQIVNDFQKGDIAEGYSVSREKKESFPLTVTSAQKNPTAFYLCASSISGQNNQPQHFGDGTRLSIL.

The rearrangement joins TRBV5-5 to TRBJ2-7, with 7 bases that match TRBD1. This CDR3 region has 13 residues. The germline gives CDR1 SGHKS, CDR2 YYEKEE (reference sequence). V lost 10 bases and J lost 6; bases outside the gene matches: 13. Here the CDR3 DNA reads TGTGCCGGGATTGGACAGGCAGCCTCCGAGCAGTACTTC. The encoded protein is CAGIGQAASEQYF.

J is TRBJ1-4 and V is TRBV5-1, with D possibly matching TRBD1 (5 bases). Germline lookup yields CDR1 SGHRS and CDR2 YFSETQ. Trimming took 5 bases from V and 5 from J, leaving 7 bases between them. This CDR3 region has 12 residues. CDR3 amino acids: CASRAGNEKLFF. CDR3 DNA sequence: TGCGCCAGCAGGGCAGGGAATGAAAAACTGTTTTTT.

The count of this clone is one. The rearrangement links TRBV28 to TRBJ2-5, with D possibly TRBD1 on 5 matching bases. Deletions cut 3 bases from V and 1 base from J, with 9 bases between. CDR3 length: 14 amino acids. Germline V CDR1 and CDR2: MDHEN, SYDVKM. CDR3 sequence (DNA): TGTGCCAGCAGTTTGAACAGGTTCCAAGAGACCCAGTACTTC. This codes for CASSLNRFQETQYF.

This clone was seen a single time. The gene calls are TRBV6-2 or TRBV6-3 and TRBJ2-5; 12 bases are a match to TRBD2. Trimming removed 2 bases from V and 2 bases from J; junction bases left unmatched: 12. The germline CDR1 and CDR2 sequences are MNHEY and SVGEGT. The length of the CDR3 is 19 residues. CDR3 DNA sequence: TGTGCCAGCAGTTACCGGACTAGCGGGGTAGTACTAAGGCAAGAGACCCAGTACTTC. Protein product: CASSYRTSGVVLRQETQYF.

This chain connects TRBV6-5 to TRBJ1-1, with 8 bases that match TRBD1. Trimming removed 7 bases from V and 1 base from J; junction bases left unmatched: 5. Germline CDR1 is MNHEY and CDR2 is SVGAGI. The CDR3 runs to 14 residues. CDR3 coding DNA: TGTGCCAGCACCATCGGACAGGGGAACACTGAAGCTTTCTTT. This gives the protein CASTIGQGNTEAFF.

CDR3 amino acids: CASSPLGQGHYNEQFF. The CDR3 DNA reads as TGTGCCAGCAGCCCCCTGGGACAGGGTCACTACAATGAGCAGTTCTTC. This sequence joins TRBV3-1 (or the pseudogene TRBV3-2) and TRBJ2-1, with 9 bases matching TRBD1. V lost 4 bases, J lost 3 bases, and 7 bases stayed unmatched. In germline, CDR1 is LGHDT, CDR2 YNNKEL (reference sequence). This CDR3 spans 16 amino acids.

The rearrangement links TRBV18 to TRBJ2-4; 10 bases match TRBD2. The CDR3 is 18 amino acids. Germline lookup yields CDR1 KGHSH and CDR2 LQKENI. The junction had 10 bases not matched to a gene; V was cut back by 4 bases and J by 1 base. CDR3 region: CASSLLAGEGRAKNIQYF. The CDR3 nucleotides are TGTGCCAGCTCACTGCTAGCGGGAGAAGGGAGGGCCAAAAACATTCAGTACTTC.

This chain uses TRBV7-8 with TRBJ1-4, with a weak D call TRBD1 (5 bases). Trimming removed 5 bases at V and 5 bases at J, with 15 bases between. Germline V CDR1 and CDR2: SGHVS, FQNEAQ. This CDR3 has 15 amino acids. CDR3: CASSKSRQLNEKLFF. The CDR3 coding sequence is TGTGCCAGCAGCAAGAGTAGACAGCTAAATGAAAAACTGTTTTTT.

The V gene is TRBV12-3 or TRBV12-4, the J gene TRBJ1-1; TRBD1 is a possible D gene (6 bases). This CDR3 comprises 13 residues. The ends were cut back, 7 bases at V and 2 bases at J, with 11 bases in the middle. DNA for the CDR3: TGTGCCAGCACCAGGACAGCAAACACTGAAGCTTTCTTT. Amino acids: CASTRTANTEAFF.

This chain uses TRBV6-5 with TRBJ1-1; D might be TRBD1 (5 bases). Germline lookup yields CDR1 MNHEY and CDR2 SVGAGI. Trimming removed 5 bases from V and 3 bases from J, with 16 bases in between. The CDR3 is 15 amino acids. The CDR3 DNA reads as TGTGCCAGCAGTCGGAGAAAGACAGAATACACTGAAGCTTTCTTT. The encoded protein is CASSRRKTEYTEAFF.

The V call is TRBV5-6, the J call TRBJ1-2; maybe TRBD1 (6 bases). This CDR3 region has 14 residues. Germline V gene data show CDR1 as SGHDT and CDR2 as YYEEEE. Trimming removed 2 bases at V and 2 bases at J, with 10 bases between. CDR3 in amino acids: CASSFPDRNYGYTF. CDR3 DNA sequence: TGTGCCAGCAGCTTTCCGGACAGAAACTATGGCTACACCTTC. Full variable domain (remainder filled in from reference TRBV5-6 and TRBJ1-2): DAGVTQSPTHLIKTRGQQVTLRCSPKSGHDTVSWYQQALGQGPQFIFQYYEEEERQRGNFPDRFSGHQFPNYSSELNVNALLLGDSALYLCASSFPDRNYGYTFGSGTRLTVV.

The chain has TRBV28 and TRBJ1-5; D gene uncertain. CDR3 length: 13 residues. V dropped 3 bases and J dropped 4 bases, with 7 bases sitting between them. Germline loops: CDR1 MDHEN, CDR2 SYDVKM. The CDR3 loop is CASSFTGNQPQHF. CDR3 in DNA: TGTGCCAGCAGTTTTACGGGGAATCAGCCCCAGCATTTT.

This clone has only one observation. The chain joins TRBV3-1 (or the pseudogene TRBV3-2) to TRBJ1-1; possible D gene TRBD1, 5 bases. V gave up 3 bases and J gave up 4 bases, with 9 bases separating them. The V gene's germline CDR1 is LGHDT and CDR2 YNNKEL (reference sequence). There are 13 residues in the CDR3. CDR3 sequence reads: CASSHRASTEAFF. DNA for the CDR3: TGTGCCAGCAGCCACAGGGCGAGCACTGAAGCTTTCTTT.

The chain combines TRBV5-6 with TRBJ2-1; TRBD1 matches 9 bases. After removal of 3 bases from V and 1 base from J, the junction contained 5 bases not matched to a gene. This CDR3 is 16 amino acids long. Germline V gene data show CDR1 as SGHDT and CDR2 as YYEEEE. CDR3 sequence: CASSWGTGWSYNEQFF. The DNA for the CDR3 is TGTGCCAGCAGCTGGGGGACAGGGTGGTCCTACAATGAGCAGTTCTTC.

This CDR3 reads CSVDEVGGGGYTF. The CDR3 coding sequence is TGCAGCGTTGATGAGGTTGGGGGAGGAGGCTACACCTTC. The chain couples TRBV29-1 to TRBJ1-2, with a weak D call TRBD1 (5 bases). Trimming removed 3 bases from V and 8 bases from J, with 16 bases in between. This CDR3 is 13 amino acids long. Looked up from germline, CDR1 is SQVTM and CDR2 is ANQGSEA.

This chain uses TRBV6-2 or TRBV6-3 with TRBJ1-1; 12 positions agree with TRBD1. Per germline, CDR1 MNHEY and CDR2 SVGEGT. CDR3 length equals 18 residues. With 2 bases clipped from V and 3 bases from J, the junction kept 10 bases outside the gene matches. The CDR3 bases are TGTGCCAGCAGTTACCGTCCCGGGACAGGGGGCCGGGACACTGAAGCTTTCTTT. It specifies CASSYRPGTGGRDTEAFF.

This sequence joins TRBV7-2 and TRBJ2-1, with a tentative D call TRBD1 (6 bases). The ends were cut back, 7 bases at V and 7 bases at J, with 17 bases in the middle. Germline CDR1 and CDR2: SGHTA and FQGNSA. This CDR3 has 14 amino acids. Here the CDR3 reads CASNPGHVVNEQFF. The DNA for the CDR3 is TGTGCCAGCAACCCGGGACATGTTGTTAATGAGCAGTTCTTC.